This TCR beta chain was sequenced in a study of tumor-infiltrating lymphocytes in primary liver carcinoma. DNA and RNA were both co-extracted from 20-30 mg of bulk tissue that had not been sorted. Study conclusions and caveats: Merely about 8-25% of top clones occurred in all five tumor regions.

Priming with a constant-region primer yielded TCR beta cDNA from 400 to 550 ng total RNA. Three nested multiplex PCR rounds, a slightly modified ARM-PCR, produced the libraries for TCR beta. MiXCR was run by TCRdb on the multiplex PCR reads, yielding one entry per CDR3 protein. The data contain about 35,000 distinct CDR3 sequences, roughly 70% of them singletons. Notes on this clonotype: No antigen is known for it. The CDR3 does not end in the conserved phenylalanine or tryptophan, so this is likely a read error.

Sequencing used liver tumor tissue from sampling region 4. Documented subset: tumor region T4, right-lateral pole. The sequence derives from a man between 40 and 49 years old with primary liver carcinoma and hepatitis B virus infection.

CDR3 loop: CSSSAEDQETQYL. CDR3 nucleotide sequence: TGCAGCTCGTCAGCGGAGGACCAAGAGACCCAGTACTTG. This chain joins TRBV29-1 and TRBJ2-5, with D possibly TRBD2 on 5 matching bases. Deletions cut 8 bases from V and 0 bases from J, with 13 bases between. The CDR3 runs to 13 residues. Germline V gives CDR1 SQVTM, CDR2 ANQGSEA.